One sample yielded the 9 T cell receptor beta chains listed below, sequenced in a study of cytomegalovirus exposure and HLA in healthy donors. Primers included in the PCR were 60 Vbeta and 13 Jbeta primers. Profiled with immunoSEQ multiplex PCR; TCRdb holds only in-frame clones, not every one. The sample has 55,000 to 70,000 clones; approximately 78% are singletons. The material sequenced was PBMCs. The receptors shown here come from a man younger than 30 in good health and CMV-seropositive.

Only one count was recorded for this clone. The V call is TRBV2, the J call TRBJ1-2; D remains unclear. The germline gives CDR1 SNHLY, CDR2 FYNNEI. The V end was cut by 6 bases, the J end by 4 bases, with 15 bases between. CDR3 length: 14 amino acids. The CDR3 nucleotides read TGTGCCAGCAGCCCTCCCGGGAGCGGCTATGGCTACACCTTC. It is translated as CASSPPGSGYGYTF.

The gene calls are TRBV29-1 and TRBJ2-2; D ambiguous. V was cut by 6 bases and J by 4 bases, with 9 bases left in between. This CDR3 comprises 12 residues. Germline V lookup: CDR1 SQVTM, CDR2 ANQGSEA. The DNA for the CDR3 is TGCAGCGTGACACTCCTCACCGGGGAGCTGTTTTTT. Its protein is CSVTLLTGELFF.

V and J are TRBV30 and TRBJ2-7; D is uncertain. CDR3 length: 14 amino acids. Germline assignment: CDR1 GTSNPN and CDR2 SVGIG (reference sequence). The V end was cut by 3 bases, the J end by 0 bases, with 12 bases between. CDR3 in amino acids: CAWSPPLYSYEQYF. In DNA, the CDR3 is TGTGCCTGGAGCCCTCCTCTGTACTCCTACGAGCAGTACTTC.

The chain is built from TRBV30 and TRBJ2-5; perhaps TRBD2 as D (5 bases). The closer fit of TRBJ2-7 to the DNA end suggests the J call may be wrong. This CDR3 spans 13 amino acids. The V gene's germline CDR1 is GTSNPN and CDR2 SVGIG (reference sequence). The CDR3 region is CATEGNTTYEQYF. The CDR3 DNA reads TGTGCCACTGAGGGAAACACCACCTACGAGCAGTACTTC.

The chain is built from TRBV10-3 and TRBJ2-7, with a weak D call TRBD2 (6 bases). With 3 bases removed from V and 2 bases from J, the gap between germline ends came to 14 bases. This CDR3 region has 15 residues. CDR1 is ENHRY, CDR2 SYGVKD, per germline. The CDR3, as DNA: TGTGCCATCAGTGACCCGCAGGGACTCCCCTACGAGCAGTACTTC. As protein: CAISDPQGLPYEQYF.

Comment on this clone: The same CDR3 arises from other DNA sequences in this sample as well. V gene TRBV7-3 combines with J gene TRBJ2-3, with D possibly TRBD2 on 6 matching bases. CDR1 is SGHTA and CDR2 is FQGTGA in the germline V gene. The CDR3 contains 13 residues. V lost 5 bases and J lost 4, with 10 bases in between. The CDR3 sequence is CASSLSGSDTQYF. CDR3 DNA sequence: TGTGCCAGCAGCCTTAGCGGATCAGATACGCAGTATTTT.

The V gene is TRBV28, the J gene TRBJ1-5; D remains unclear. The CDR3 covers 14 residues. Germline-derived CDR1 and CDR2 are MDHEN and SYDVKM. Trimming removed 7 bases from V and 9 bases from J, with 19 bases in between. The CDR3 is CASTLREREGPQHF. The CDR3, as DNA: TGTGCCAGCACCCTTCGGGAAAGAGAAGGGCCCCAGCATTTT.

V gene TRBV10-3 combines with J gene TRBJ1-3; D is perhaps TRBD1 (5 bases). The V gene lost 10 bases and the J gene lost 0 bases, with 10 bases spanning the gap. Germline V gene sequence: CDR1 ENHRY, CDR2 SYGVKD. The CDR3 is made up of 13 amino acids. CDR3 nucleotide sequence: TGTGCCACCAGGACATTCTCTGGAAACACCATATATTTT. Translation gives CATRTFSGNTIYF.

J is TRBJ1-1 and V is TRBV30, with D maybe TRBD1 (5 bases). Between the trimmed V and J ends, which lost 1 base and 7 bases, there was a span of 7 bases. CDR1 is GTSNPN and CDR2 is SVGIG in the germline V gene (reference sequence). The CDR3 totals 11 residues. DNA for the CDR3: TGTGCCTGGAGTGACGGGGGTGAAGCTTTCTTT. It yields the protein CAWSDGGEAFF.